This T cell receptor beta chain originates from a study of cytomegalovirus exposure and HLA in healthy donors. This PCR relied on a set of 60 Vbeta primers and 13 Jbeta primers. Libraries were prepared by immunoSEQ multiplex PCR; TCRdb keeps only in-frame clonotypes and omits some of them. This table has roughly 200,000 clones, roughly 85% appearing once. This CDR3 spans 16 amino acids. The ends were cut back, 1 base at V and 5 bases at J, with 17 bases in the middle. The V gene's germline CDR1 is SGHVS and CDR2 FNYEAQ. Points on this clone: Its antigen is still unknown.

Unrecorded immune exposures were likely, despite nominal health at sampling. Overall study results and limits: It was assumed in the presence/absence analyses that sequencing depth was roughly uniform across donors. Researchers catalogued 164 TCR beta chains as cytomegalovirus-associated. The majority of TCR sequences were rare, yet some public TCRs appeared in many donors.

The sample was PBMCs. The gene calls are TRBV7-6 and TRBJ2-5; weak D call: TRBD1 (6 bases). This sequence was found in a woman in her forties or fifties in good health and CMV-seronegative. The CDR3 DNA reads as TGTGCCAGCAGCTTAGGGGGGCGGCTAGTTAGTGAGACCCAGTACTTC. This gives the protein CASSLGGRLVSETQYF.